The 29 T cell receptor beta chains listed next were all sequenced from one sample in a study of cytomegalovirus exposure and HLA in healthy donors. Amplification used 60 Vbeta primers and 13 Jbeta primers. Assay used: immunoSEQ multiplex PCR; TCRdb lists only in-frame clones, some missing. The sample consists of 200,000 or so clones, more than 75% of them appearing once. Sequenced: PBMCs. The receptors were sampled from a human donor in good health.

V and J are TRBV19 and TRBJ2-7, with 13 bases that match TRBD2. This CDR3 is 16 amino acids long. Germline V CDR1 and CDR2: LNHDA, SQIVND (reference sequence). The trim removed 7 bases at V and 2 bases at J, leaving 8 bases unmatched. CDR3 coding DNA: TGTGCCAGTACCACTTCCGGGACTAGCGGGGCCTACGAGCAGTACTTC. Its translation is CASTTSGTSGAYEQYF.

V gene TRBV25-1 combines with J gene TRBJ2-5; tentative D call: TRBD1 (5 bases). V lost 3 bases to trimming and J lost 0 bases, with 14 bases between them. CDR1 MGHDK and CDR2 SYGVNS come from the germline V gene. This CDR3 has 16 amino acids. DNA of the CDR3: TGTGCCAGCAGTGACCAGAGACAGTCCTACCAAGAGACCCAGTACTTC. It encodes CASSDQRQSYQETQYF.

To note about this clone: An end of the junction does not agree with germline; a read error may underlie this. The rearrangement joins TRBV7-9 to TRBJ2-2; 8 bases line up with TRBD2. The CDR3 is 13 residues long. The germline V gene has CDR1 SEHNR and CDR2 FQNEAQ (reference sequence). CDR3 sequence reads: CSSSQAGAGELFF. The CDR3 nucleotides are TGTTCCAGCAGCCAAGCGGGAGCCGGGGAGCTGTTTTTT.

The gene calls are TRBV7-9 and TRBJ2-3; D gene ambiguous. Looked up from germline, CDR1 is SEHNR and CDR2 is FQNEAQ (reference sequence). The V and J ends lost 3 bases and 1 base respectively, with 5 bases between them. The CDR3 is 13 residues long. The CDR3 sequence: CASSLGGTDTQYF. CDR3 in DNA: TGTGCCAGCAGCTTGGGCGGCACAGATACGCAGTATTTT.

This sequence joins TRBV30 and TRBJ2-4, with 9 bases fitting TRBD2. Per germline, CDR1 GTSNPN and CDR2 SVGIG (reference sequence). There are 14 residues in the CDR3. The V and J ends lost 5 bases and 5 bases, in that order; junction bases with no gene match: 7. CDR3 bases: TGTGCCTGGTCGCTAGCGGGATGGGAAAACATTCAGTACTTC. Its translation: CAWSLAGWENIQYF.

This chain joins TRBV14 and TRBJ2-5; 11 bases line up with TRBD1. The DNA matches TRBJ2-7 better at its end, which makes the J call doubtful. This CDR3 comprises 17 residues. Germline V gene data show CDR1 as SGHDN and CDR2 as FVKESK. The CDR3 coding sequence is TGTGCCAGCAGCCAATTCCCGCGCGGGACAGGGGGGTACGAGCAGTACTTC. Protein product: CASSQFPRGTGGYEQYF.

V is TRBV5-4 and J is TRBJ2-1; 7 nucleotides match TRBD2. The germline V gene encodes CDR1 SGHNT and CDR2 YYREEE (reference sequence). V lost 4 bases to trimming and J lost 1 base; unmatched junction nucleotides: 5. This CDR3 has 15 amino acids. The CDR3 coding sequence is TGTGCCAGCAGCCCCTACGGGGGGTCCTACAATGAGCAGTTCTTC. Its translation: CASSPYGGSYNEQFF. The whole variable domain, filled in from reference TRBV5-4 and TRBJ2-1, reads ETGVTQSPTHLIKTRGQQVTLRCSSQSGHNTVSWYQQALGQGPQFIFQYYREEENGRGNFPPRFSGLQFPNYSSELNVNALELDDSALYLCASSPYGGSYNEQFFGPGTRLTVL.

This chain connects TRBV10-3 to TRBJ1-1; D not resolved. Germline V lookup: CDR1 ENHRY, CDR2 SYGVKD. Between the trimmed V and J ends, which lost 2 bases and 1 base, there was a span of 11 bases. There are 15 residues in the CDR3. CDR3 sequence (DNA): TGTGCCATCAGTGAGAATTTGGGAGAGAACACTGAAGCTTTCTTT. It yields the protein CAISENLGENTEAFF.

CDR3 loop: CAGRGTTTNEKLFF. In DNA, the CDR3 is TGTGCCGGGAGGGGCACCACAACTAATGAAAAACTGTTTTTT. The chain is built from TRBV6-1 and TRBJ1-4; TRBD1 is a possible D gene (5 bases). Germline CDR1 is MNHNS and CDR2 is SASEGT. V dropped 11 bases and J dropped 0 bases, with 13 bases sitting between them. The CDR3 is made up of 14 amino acids.

The V call is TRBV6-1, the J call TRBJ1-3, with D possibly TRBD1 on 6 matching bases. The CDR3 totals 16 residues. Germline V gene data show CDR1 as MNHNS and CDR2 as SASEGT. The germline V and J ends were trimmed by 4 bases and 2 bases, with 15 bases remaining between them. The CDR3 DNA reads as TGTGCCAGCAGTGCTGGACAGCGCGCGGCTGGAAACACCATATATTTT. This translates into CASSAGQRAAGNTIYF.

Only one count was recorded for this clone. This chain links TRBV28 with TRBJ1-1, with unresolved D. The germline V and J ends were trimmed by 7 bases and 7 bases, with 10 bases remaining between them. This CDR3 contains 11 residues. Germline loops: CDR1 MDHEN, CDR2 SYDVKM. The CDR3 sequence: CASISGYEAFF. The CDR3 DNA reads as TGTGCCAGCATTTCGGGGTATGAAGCTTTCTTT. The full variable domain, completed using reference TRBV28 and TRBJ1-1, is DVKVTQSSRYLVKRTGEKVFLECVQDMDHENMFWYRQDPGLGLRLIYFSYDVKMKEKGDIPEGYSVSREKKERFSLILESASTNQTSMYLCASISGYEAFFGQGTRLTVV.

J is TRBJ2-7 and V is TRBV18, with D uncertain. V lost 6 bases, J lost 0 bases, and 3 bases lay in between. The germline V gene has CDR1 KGHSH and CDR2 LQKENI. The CDR3 totals 11 residues. CDR3 nucleotide sequence: TGTGCCAGCTCTAGCTCCTACGAGCAGTACTTC. Translation gives CASSSSYEQYF.

The gene calls are TRBV6-1 and TRBJ1-2; D is unclear. The V gene's germline CDR1 is MNHNS and CDR2 SASEGT. The CDR3 runs 12 residues. V was shortened by 4 bases and J by 6 bases, with 9 bases between the two germline ends. CDR3 region: CASSVRSDGYTF. In nucleotides, the CDR3 is TGTGCCAGCAGTGTGAGGTCGGATGGCTACACCTTC.

This sequence joins TRBV14 and TRBJ2-3; D gene unclear. CDR3 size: 13 residues. Germline V gives CDR1 SGHDN, CDR2 FVKESK. The V end was cut by 0 bases, the J end by 12 bases, with 13 bases between. CDR3 loop: CASSQEELTPQYF. DNA of the CDR3: TGTGCCAGCAGCCAAGAAGAACTAACCCCACAGTATTTT.

The chain has TRBV9 and TRBJ2-7, with TRBD2 matching over 12 bases. The V segment lost 0 bases and the J segment 0 bases; nucleotides outside the gene matches: 7. The CDR3 consists of 18 residues. CDR1 and CDR2 from the germline V gene are SGDLS and YYNGEE. CDR3 residues: CASSVDTSSGRASYEQYF. The CDR3 bases are TGTGCCAGCAGCGTAGACACCTCTAGCGGGAGGGCCTCCTACGAGCAGTACTTC.

The chain carries TRBV5-1 and TRBJ1-2, with a tentative D call TRBD1 (6 bases). V gave up 1 base and J gave up 4 bases, with 8 bases separating them. CDR1 is SGHRS and CDR2 is YFSETQ in the germline V gene. The CDR3 has 13 residues. In DNA, the CDR3 is TGCGCCAGCAGCTTGACAGGGCCCTATGGCTACACCTTC. Amino acids: CASSLTGPYGYTF.

The genes are TRBV27 and TRBJ1-3; 8 positions agree with TRBD1. CDR1 and CDR2 (germline): MNHEY, SMNVEV (reference sequence). Germline trimming cut 6 bases from V and 2 bases from J; bases unmatched to any gene: 9. The length of the CDR3 is 16 residues. The CDR3 sequence: CASSRPTGDTGNTIYF. The DNA of the CDR3 is TGTGCCAGCAGCCGACCGACAGGGGATACTGGAAACACCATATATTTT.

The rearrangement links TRBV19 to TRBJ2-1; TRBD2 agrees at 13 bases. The CDR3 runs to 16 residues. In germline, CDR1 is LNHDA, CDR2 SQIVND (reference sequence). V shed 7 bases, J shed 3 bases, and the junction held 6 bases outside the gene matches. This chain's CDR3 is CASTRTSGSLYNEQFF. CDR3 in DNA: TGTGCCAGTACCCGGACTAGCGGGAGTCTCTACAATGAGCAGTTCTTC.

This clone was observed a few times. This chain links TRBV5-1 with TRBJ2-7, with D perhaps matching TRBD2 (7 bases). The CDR3 is 14 residues long. Trimming left V 3 bases short and J 0 bases short, with 10 bases between. The germline V gene encodes CDR1 SGHRS and CDR2 YFSETQ. CDR3: CASSSGGHSYEQYF. CDR3 nucleotide sequence: TGCGCCAGCAGCTCGGGGGGACACTCCTACGAGCAGTACTTC.

This chain connects TRBV2 to TRBJ2-2, with D possibly matching TRBD1 (7 bases). This CDR3 is built from 15 residues. V lost 4 bases and J 5 bases, leaving 14 bases between the germline ends. Per the germline V gene, CDR1 is SNHLY and CDR2 is FYNNEI. This chain's CDR3 is CASSAWQGGTGELFF. The DNA for the CDR3 is TGTGCCAGCAGTGCGTGGCAGGGGGGAACCGGGGAGCTGTTTTTT.

The rearrangement uses TRBV2 and TRBJ1-5; D unresolved. The CDR3 totals 14 residues. V lost 6 bases, J lost 0 bases, and 9 bases lay in between. Looked up from germline, CDR1 is SNHLY and CDR2 is FYNNEI. CDR3 sequence reads: CASRGVYSNQPQHF. The CDR3 DNA reads TGTGCCAGCAGGGGCGTATATAGCAATCAGCCCCAGCATTTT.

This sequence joins TRBV7-3 and TRBJ2-2; no reliable D call. The germline V and J ends were trimmed by 0 bases and 1 base, with 6 bases remaining between them. CDR1 and CDR2 from the germline V gene are SGHTA and FQGTGA. CDR3 length: 15 amino acids. The chain's CDR3 is CASSLTLVNTGELFF. The CDR3 region has the DNA TGTGCCAGCAGCTTAACTCTAGTGAACACCGGGGAGCTGTTTTTT.

The chain couples TRBV10-3 to TRBJ2-1; weak D call: TRBD2 (6 bases). V was shortened by 4 bases and J by 6 bases, with 16 bases between the two germline ends. The length of the CDR3 is 15 residues. CDR1 ENHRY and CDR2 SYGVKD come from the germline V gene. The CDR3 loop is CAISVCRERANEQFF. Written as DNA, the CDR3 is TGTGCCATCAGTGTATGTAGGGAGCGGGCCAATGAGCAGTTCTTC.

This clone came up a few times. The chain couples TRBV4-2 to TRBJ1-1; D remains unclear. The CDR3 runs to 16 residues. In germline, CDR1 is LGHNA, CDR2 YNFKEQ. Trimming left V 0 bases short and J 1 base short, with 12 bases between. CDR3 sequence: CASSQDWNSRNTEAFF. DNA for the CDR3: TGTGCCAGCAGCCAAGATTGGAACAGCCGGAACACTGAAGCTTTCTTT.

The chain uses TRBV2 and TRBJ2-1; TRBD2 matches 7 bases. The trim removed 6 bases at V and 5 bases at J, leaving 7 bases unmatched. Germline assignment: CDR1 SNHLY and CDR2 FYNNEI. CDR3 length: 14 amino acids. The chain's CDR3 is CASRDPGLHNEQFF. The CDR3 DNA sequence: TGTGCCAGCAGAGACCCGGGACTACACAATGAGCAGTTCTTC.

V and J are TRBV9 and TRBJ2-7, with TRBD2 identical over 9 bases. There are 17 residues in the CDR3. With 4 bases clipped from V and 2 bases from J, the junction kept 13 bases outside the gene matches. Germline V gene sequence: CDR1 SGDLS, CDR2 YYNGEE. CDR3 region: CASSPRAGGLRTYEQYF. In DNA, the CDR3 is TGTGCCAGCAGCCCAAGGGCGGGAGGGTTAAGGACCTACGAGCAGTACTTC.

The rearrangement uses TRBV5-4 and TRBJ2-1; D unresolved. Germline lookup yields CDR1 SGHNT and CDR2 YYREEE (reference sequence). Between the trimmed V and J ends, which lost 0 bases and 1 base, there was a span of 8 bases. The CDR3 covers 15 residues. Written as DNA, the CDR3 is TGTGCCAGCAGCTTGGAGGCGGCATCCTACAATGAGCAGTTCTTC. This codes for CASSLEAASYNEQFF.

The CDR3 spells CASSLGGGTYEQYF. DNA for the CDR3: TGTGCCAGTAGTTTGGGCGGGGGAACTTACGAGCAGTACTTC. V usage is TRBV19 and J usage is TRBJ2-7; 7 bases are a match to TRBD2. Trimming took 5 bases from V and 4 from J; bases not matched to a gene: 8. Germline loops: CDR1 LNHDA, CDR2 SQIVND (reference sequence). The CDR3 loop spans 14 amino acids.

The CDR3 region is CASSPNPTDTQYF. The DNA for the CDR3 is TGTGCCAGCTCACCAAATCCTACAGATACGCAGTATTTT. The V gene is TRBV18, the J gene TRBJ2-3; no firm D call. Germline CDR1 and CDR2: KGHSH and LQKENI. V shed 2 bases and J shed 3 bases, with 6 bases lying between them. CDR3 length equals 13 residues.